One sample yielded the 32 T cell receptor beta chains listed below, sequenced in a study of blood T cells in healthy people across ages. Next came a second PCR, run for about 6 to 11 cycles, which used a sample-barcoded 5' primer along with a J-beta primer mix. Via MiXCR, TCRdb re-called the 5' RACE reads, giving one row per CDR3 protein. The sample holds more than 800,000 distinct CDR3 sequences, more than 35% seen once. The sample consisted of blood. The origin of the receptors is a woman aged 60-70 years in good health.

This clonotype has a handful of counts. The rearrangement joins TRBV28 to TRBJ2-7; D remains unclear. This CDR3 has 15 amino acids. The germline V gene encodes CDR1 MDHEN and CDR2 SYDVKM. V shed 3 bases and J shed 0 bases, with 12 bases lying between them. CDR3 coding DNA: TGTGCCAGCAGTTTTAGGACGGTGGGCTCCTACGAGCAGTACTTC. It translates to CASSFRTVGSYEQYF.

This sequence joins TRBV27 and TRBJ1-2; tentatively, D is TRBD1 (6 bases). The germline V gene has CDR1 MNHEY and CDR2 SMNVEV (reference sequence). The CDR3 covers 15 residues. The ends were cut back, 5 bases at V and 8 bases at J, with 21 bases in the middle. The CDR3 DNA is TGTGCCAGCAGTCTACCGGGCCGGGGGCCCGACGGCTACACCTTC. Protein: CASSLPGRGPDGYTF.

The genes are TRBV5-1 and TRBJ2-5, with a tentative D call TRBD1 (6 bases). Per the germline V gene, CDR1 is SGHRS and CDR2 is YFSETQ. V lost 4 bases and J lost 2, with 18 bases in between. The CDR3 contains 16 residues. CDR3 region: CASSPEQGWGQETQYF. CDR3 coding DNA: TGCGCCAGCAGCCCAGAACAGGGATGGGGTCAAGAGACCCAGTACTTC.

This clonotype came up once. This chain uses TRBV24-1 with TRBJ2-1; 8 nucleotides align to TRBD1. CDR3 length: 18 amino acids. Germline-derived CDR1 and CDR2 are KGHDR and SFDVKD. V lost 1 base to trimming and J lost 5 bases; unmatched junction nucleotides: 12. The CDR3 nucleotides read TGTGCCACCAGTGATTTAGGGATTGGTCTGGACAGGGACAATGAGCAGTTCTTC. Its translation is CATSDLGIGLDRDNEQFF.

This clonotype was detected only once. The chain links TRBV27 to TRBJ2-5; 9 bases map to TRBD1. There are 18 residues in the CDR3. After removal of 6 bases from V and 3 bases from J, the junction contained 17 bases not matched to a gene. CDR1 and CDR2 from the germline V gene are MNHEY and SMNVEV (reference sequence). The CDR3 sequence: CASRGTGRLSGPKETQYF. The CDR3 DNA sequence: TGTGCCAGCAGGGGGACAGGGAGGCTTAGCGGGCCAAAAGAGACCCAGTACTTC.

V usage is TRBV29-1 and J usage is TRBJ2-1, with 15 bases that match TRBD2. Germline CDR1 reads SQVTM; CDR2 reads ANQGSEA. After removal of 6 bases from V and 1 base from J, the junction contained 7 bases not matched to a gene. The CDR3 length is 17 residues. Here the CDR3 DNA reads TGCAGCGTGGGCCGGACTAGCGGGAGGGTTTCCTACAATGAGCAGTTCTTC. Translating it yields CSVGRTSGRVSYNEQFF.

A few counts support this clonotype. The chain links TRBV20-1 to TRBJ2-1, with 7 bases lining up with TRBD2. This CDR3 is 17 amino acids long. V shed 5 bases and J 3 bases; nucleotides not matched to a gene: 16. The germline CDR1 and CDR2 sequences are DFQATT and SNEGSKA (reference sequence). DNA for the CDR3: TGCAGTGCTTCGGCTAGCGGACTCATTACTCACTACAATGAGCAGTTCTTC. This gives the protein CSASASGLITHYNEQFF.

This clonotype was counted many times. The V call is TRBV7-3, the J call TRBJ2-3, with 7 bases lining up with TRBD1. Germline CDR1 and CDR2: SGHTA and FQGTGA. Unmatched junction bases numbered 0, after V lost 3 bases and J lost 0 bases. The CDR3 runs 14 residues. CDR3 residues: CASSLTGSTDTQYF. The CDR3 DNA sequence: TGTGCCAGCAGCTTGACAGGGAGCACAGATACGCAGTATTTT.

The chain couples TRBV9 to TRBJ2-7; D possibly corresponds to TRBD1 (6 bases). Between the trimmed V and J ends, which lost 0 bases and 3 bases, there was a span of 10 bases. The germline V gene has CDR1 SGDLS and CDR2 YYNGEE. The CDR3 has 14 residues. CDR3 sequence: CASSVEAGDYEQYF. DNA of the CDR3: TGTGCCAGCAGCGTAGAGGCAGGGGACTACGAGCAGTACTTC.

The CDR3 DNA sequence: TGTGCCACCCGACAGGGCGAAGTTGAAAAACTGTTTTTT. Translated: CATRQGEVEKLFF. The rearrangement uses TRBV2 and TRBJ1-4; the match to TRBD1 covers 7 bases. Germline V gene sequence: CDR1 SNHLY, CDR2 FYNNEI. The V segment lost 10 bases and the J segment 7 bases; nucleotides outside the gene matches: 9. The CDR3 is 13 amino acids. Combining the CDR3 with reference TRBV2 and TRBJ1-4 gives the whole variable domain EPEVTQTPSHQVTQMGQEVILRCVPISNHLYFYWYRQILGQKVEFLVSFYNNEISEKSEIFDDQFSVERPDGSNFTLKIRSTKLEDSAMYFCATRQGEVEKLFFGSGTQLSVL.

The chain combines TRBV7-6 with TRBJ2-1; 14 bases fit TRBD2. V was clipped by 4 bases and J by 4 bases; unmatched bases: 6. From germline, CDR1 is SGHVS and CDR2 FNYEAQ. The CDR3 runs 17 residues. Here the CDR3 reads CASSSGLAGVKYNEQFF. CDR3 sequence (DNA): TGTGCCAGCAGCTCGGGACTAGCGGGAGTTAAGTACAATGAGCAGTTCTTC. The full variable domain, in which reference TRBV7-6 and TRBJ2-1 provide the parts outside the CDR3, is GAGVSQSPRYKVTKRGQDVALRCDPISGHVSLYWYRQALGQGPEFLTYFNYEAQQDKSGLPNDRFSAERPEGSISTLTIQRTEQRDSAMYRCASSSGLAGVKYNEQFFGPGTRLTVL.

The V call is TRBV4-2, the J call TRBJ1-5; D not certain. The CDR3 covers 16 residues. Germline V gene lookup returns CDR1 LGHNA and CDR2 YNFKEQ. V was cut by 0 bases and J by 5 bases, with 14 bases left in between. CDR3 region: CASSQDLRGTYQPQHF. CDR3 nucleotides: TGTGCCAGCAGCCAAGATCTGCGGGGTACCTATCAGCCCCAGCATTTT.

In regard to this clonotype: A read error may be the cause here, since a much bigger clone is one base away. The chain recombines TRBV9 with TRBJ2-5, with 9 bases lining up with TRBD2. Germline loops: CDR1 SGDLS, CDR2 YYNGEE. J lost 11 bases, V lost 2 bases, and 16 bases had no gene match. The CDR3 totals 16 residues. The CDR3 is CASSVLAGPVGDEQYF. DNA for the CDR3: TGTGCCAGCAGCGTCCTAGCGGGACCGGTTGGCGATGAGCAGTACTTC. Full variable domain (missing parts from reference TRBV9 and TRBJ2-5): DSGVTQTPKHLITATGQRVTLRCSPRSGDLSVYWYQQSLDQGLQFLIQYYNGEERAKGNILERFSAQQFPDLHSELNLSSLELGDSALYFCASSVLAGPVGDEQYFGPGTRLLVL.

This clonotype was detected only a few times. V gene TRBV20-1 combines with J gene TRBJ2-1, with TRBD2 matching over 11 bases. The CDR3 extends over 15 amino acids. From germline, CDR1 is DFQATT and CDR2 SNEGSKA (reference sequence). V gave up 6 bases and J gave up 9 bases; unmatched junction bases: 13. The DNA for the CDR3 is TGCAGTGCCATTAATAGCGGGAGGGCCACTGGTGAGCAGTTCTTC. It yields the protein CSAINSGRATGEQFF.

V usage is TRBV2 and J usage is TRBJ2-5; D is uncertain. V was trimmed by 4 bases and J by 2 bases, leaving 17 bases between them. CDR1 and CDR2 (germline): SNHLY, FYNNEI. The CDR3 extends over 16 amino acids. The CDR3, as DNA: TGTGCCAGCAGTGGTAATATCGGGTCGGTACAAGAGACCCAGTACTTC. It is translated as CASSGNIGSVQETQYF.

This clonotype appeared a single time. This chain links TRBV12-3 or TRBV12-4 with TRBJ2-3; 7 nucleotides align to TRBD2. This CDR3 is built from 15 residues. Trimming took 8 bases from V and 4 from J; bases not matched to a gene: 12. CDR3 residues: CASRLWGGNADTQYF. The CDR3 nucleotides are TGTGCCAGCCGGTTGTGGGGGGGAAACGCAGATACGCAGTATTTT.

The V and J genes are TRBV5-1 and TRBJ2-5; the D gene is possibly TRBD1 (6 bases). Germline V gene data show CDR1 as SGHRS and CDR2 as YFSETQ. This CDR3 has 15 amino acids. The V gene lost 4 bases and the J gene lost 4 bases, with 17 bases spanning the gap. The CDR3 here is CASSPRGYEGETQYF. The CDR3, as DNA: TGCGCCAGCAGCCCCAGGGGTTATGAAGGAGAGACCCAGTACTTC. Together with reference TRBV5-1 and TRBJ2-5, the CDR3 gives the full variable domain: KAGVTQTPRYLIKTRGQQVTLSCSPISGHRSVSWYQQTPGQGLQFLFEYFSETQRNKGNFPGRFSGRQFSNSRSEMNVSTLELGDSALYLCASSPRGYEGETQYFGPGTRLLVL.

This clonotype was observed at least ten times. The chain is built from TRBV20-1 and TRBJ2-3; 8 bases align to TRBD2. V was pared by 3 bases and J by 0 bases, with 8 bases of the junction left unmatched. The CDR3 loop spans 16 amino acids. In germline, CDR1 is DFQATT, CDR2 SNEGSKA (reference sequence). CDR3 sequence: CSASTLAGGSTDTQYF. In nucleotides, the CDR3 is TGCAGTGCTAGTACTCTAGCGGGCGGCAGCACAGATACGCAGTATTTT.

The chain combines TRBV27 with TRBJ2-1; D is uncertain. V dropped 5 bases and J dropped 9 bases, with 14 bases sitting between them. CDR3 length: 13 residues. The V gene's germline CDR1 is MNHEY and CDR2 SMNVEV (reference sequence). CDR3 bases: TGTGCCAGCAGTGTCCCCCTGGGTAGTGAGCAGTTCTTC. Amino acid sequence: CASSVPLGSEQFF.

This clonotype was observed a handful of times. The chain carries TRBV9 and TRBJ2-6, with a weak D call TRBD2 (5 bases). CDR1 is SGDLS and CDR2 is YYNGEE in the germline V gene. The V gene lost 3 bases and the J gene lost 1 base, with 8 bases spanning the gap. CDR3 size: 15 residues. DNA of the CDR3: TGTGCCAGCAGCGCCCGGGGTTCTGGGGCCAACGTCCTGACTTTC. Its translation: CASSARGSGANVLTF. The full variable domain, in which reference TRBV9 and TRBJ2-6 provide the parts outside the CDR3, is DSGVTQTPKHLITATGQRVTLRCSPRSGDLSVYWYQQSLDQGLQFLIQYYNGEERAKGNILERFSAQQFPDLHSELNLSSLELGDSALYFCASSARGSGANVLTFGAGSRLTVL.

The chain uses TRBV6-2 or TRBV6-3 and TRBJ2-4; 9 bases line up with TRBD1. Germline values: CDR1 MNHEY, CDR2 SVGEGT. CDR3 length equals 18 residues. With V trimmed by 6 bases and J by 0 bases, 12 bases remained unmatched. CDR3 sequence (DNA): TGTGCCAGCAGAAGCCGGGACAGGGACCTTATAGCCAAAAACATTCAGTACTTC. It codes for CASRSRDRDLIAKNIQYF.

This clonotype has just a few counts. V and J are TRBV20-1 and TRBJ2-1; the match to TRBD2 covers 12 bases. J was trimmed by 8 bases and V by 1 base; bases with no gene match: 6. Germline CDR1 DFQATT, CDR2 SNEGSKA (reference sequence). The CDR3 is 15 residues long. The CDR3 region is CSARVLAGGFYEQFF. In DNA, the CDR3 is TGCAGTGCTAGAGTCCTAGCGGGAGGGTTCTATGAGCAGTTCTTC.

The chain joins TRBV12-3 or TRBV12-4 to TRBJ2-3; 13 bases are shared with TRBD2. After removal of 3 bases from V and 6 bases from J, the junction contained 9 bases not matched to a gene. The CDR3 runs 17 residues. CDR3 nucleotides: TGTGCCAGCAGTTTTATCGGACTAGCGGGAGCGTCGGATACGCAGTATTTT. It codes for CASSFIGLAGASDTQYF.

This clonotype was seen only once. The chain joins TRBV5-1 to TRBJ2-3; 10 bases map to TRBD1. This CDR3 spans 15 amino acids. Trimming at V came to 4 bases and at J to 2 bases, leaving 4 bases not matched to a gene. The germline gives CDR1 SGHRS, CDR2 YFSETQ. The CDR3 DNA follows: TGCGCCAGCAGCGGTGGGACAGGGGACACAGATACGCAGTATTTT. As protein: CASSGGTGDTDTQYF.

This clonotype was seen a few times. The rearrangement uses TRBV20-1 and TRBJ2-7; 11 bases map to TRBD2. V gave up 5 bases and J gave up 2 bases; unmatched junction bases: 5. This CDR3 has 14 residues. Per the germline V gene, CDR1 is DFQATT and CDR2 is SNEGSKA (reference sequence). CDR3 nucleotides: TGCAGTGCTCCGGGACTAGCGGAGACCTACGAGCAGTACTTC. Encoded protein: CSAPGLAETYEQYF.

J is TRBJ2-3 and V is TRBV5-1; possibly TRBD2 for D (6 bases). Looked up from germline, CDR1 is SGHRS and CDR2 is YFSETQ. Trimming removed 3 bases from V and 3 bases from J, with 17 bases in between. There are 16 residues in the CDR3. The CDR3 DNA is TGCGCCAGCAGCTCAGGGACTCACGGGGGTACAGATACGCAGTATTTT. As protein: CASSSGTHGGTDTQYF.

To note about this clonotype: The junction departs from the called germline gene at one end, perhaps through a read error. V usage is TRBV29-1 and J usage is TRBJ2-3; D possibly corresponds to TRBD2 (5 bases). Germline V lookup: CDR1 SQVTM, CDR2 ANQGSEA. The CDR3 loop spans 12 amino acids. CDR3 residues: CSVSGGTETQYF. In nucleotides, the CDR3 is TGCAGCGTGAGCGGCGGCACAGAAACGCAGTATTTT.

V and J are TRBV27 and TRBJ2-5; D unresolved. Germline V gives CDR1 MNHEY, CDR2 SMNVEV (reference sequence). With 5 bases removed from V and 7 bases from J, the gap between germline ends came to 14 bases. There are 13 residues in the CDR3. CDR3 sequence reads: CASSPGRSGTQYF. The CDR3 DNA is TGTGCCAGCAGTCCCGGAAGGAGTGGGACCCAGTACTTC.

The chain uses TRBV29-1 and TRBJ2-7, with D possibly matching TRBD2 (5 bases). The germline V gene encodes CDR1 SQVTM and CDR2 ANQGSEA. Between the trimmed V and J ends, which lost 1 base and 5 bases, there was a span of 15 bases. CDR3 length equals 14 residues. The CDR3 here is CSVEVGGSYNEQYF. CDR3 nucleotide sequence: TGCAGCGTTGAAGTAGGCGGGTCCTACAACGAGCAGTACTTC.

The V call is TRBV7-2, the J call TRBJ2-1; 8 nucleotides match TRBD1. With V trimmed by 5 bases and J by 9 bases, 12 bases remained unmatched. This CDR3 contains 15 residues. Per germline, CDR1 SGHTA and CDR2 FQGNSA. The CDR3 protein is CASSPDRDLLGEQFF. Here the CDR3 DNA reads TGTGCCAGCAGCCCGGACAGGGATTTGCTCGGTGAGCAGTTCTTC.

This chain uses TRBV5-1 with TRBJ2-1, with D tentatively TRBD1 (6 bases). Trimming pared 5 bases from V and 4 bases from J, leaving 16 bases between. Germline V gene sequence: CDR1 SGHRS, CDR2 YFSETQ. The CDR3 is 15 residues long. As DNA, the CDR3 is TGCGCCAGCAGGCCAGGGGAAAGGGGGTACAATGAGCAGTTCTTC. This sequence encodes CASRPGERGYNEQFF.

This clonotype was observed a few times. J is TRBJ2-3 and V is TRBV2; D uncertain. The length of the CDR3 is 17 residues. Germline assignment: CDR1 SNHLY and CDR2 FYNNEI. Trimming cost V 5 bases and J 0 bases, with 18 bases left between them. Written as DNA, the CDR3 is TGTGCCAGCAGTCCCCCGGTGGTCGCCCTTAGCACAGATACGCAGTATTTT. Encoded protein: CASSPPVVALSTDTQYF.